The TCR beta chain described here comes from a study of tumor and adjacent non-tumor tissue in lung cancer (dated by TCRdb to the late 2010s). Notes on the research overall: By cancer type, the cohort comprised 12 adenocarcinoma patients, a couple of squamous cell carcinoma patients and 1 small cell lung cancer patient. Ages among the roughly 15 patients ranged from roughly 31 to 76 years, there were approximately ten men and 5 women, and disease was at TNM stage I to III. A total of around 130,000,000 productive TCRbeta reads were generated by sequencing, corresponding to an average of about 4.17 million reads per sample. Bulk TCRbeta repertoires were compared between lung tumor tissue and matched distant non-tumor lung tissue obtained from about 16 lung cancer patients. TCRbeta CDR3 sequencing was performed on under 35 paired specimens, with one tumor sample and one normal lung sample collected per patient. Findings and caveats that apply to the study as a whole: Younger patients had significantly higher TCR diversity, and higher tumor TCR diversity was associated with shorter overall and disease-free survival. In normal lung, the top 100 clones accounted for a significantly larger cumulative share of the repertoire than in tumor tissue. Only around 15 patients were included in the cohort, and the need for larger samples and more detailed clinical data was noted by the authors. Tumor tissue showed significantly higher TCR diversity (inverse Simpson) than normal lung tissue, at around 450 vs 150 (P = 0.0075, Mann-Whitney U test). Neither the sequencing platform nor unique molecular identifiers are mentioned in the methods. Peripheral blood was not sequenced, so blood TCRbeta repertoires were not examined in the lung cancer patients of the study.

For this clonotype: The clone's antigen remains unknown. An end of the junction does not agree with germline; a read error may underlie this.

RNA was extracted from bulk unsorted tissue and checked for quality with a NanoDrop ND-1000 and an Agilent 2100. Donors were newly diagnosed lung cancer patients admitted for thoracic surgery in China between August and November 2014, without prior chemotherapy. Patients with previous radiotherapy or chemotherapy, or with another concurrent cancer, were excluded from the study. Pieces of surgical tissue measuring about 1-2.1 cm3 were kept in RNAlater solution and held at -80 degrees C until needed. Libraries were built with multiplex PCR. Sequenced on an Illumina HiSeq 2500. Following protocols modified from ARM-PCR, the researchers constructed TCRbeta libraries through three rounds of nested PCR with primers (Table S4). PCR products of 200-500 bp were gel-excised and purified with the QIAquick gel extraction kit before sequencing. The study's processing was this. Trimmomatic was used to clean the reads, FLASH merged the cleaned reads into complete CDR3 sequences, and MiTCR assigned the sequences to V(D)J germline segments. VDJtools was used to compute clonal diversity as the inverse Simpson's index. A read counted as productive if the sequence was in-frame and lacked a premature stop codon. Using fastp trimming at Q25 and MiXCR clonotype assembly, TCRdb reanalyzed the public sequencing data and kept in-frame beta chains. Rows are unified per CDR3 protein, each entry keeping the most common DNA and genes. These V and J calls derive from TCRdb rather than the authors' analysis. This sample gives some 78,000 distinct CDR3 sequences in total; roughly 76% of them show up just once. The ten largest clones take up 10% to 15% of the sample.

The CDR3 goes from the cysteine to the phenylalanine over 15 residues. Of the read, only the CDR3 DNA is kept; its 45 bases are in frame from base 1. From a lookup of the germline V gene, CDR1 and CDR2 are LGHNA and YNFKEQ. Rearrangement joined TRBV4-2 to TRBJ2-2; tentative D gene TRBD1, with 6 bases matching. The material sequenced was lung tumor tissue. This sequence originates from a woman aged 45-60 years with non-small cell lung cancer. The CDR3 loop reads CASSQALYRAGERFF. The nucleotides are TGTGCCAGCAGCCAAGCTCTCTACAGGGCCGGGGAGCGGTTTTTT.